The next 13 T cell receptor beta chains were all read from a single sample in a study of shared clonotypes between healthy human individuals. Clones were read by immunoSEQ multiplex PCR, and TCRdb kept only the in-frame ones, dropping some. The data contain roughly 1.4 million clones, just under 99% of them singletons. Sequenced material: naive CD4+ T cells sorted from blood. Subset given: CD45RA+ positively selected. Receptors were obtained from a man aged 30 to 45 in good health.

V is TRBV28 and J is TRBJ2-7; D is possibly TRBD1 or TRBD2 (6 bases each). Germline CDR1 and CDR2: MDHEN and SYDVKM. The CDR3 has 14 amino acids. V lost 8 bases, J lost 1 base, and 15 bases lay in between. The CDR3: CASAYGGSSYEQYF. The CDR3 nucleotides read TGTGCCAGCGCTTACGGGGGCAGTTCCTACGAGCAGTACTTC.

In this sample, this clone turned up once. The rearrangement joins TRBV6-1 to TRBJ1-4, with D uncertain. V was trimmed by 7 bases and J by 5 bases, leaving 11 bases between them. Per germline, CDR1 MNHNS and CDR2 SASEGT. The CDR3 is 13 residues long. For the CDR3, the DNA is TGTGCCAGCACGGTGGGAGCGAATGAAAAACTGTTTTTT. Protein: CASTVGANEKLFF.

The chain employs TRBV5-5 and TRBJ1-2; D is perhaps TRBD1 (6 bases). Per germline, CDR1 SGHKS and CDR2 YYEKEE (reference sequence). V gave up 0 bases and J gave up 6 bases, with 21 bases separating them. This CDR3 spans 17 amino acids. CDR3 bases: TGTGCCAGCAGCTTGGCCGTTGGGGCAGGGGAAATCCATGGCTACACCTTC. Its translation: CASSLAVGAGEIHGYTF.

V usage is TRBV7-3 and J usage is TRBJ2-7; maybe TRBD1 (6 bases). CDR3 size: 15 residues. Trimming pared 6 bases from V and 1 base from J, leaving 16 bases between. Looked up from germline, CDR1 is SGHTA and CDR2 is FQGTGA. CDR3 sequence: CASSPVGHQSYEQYF. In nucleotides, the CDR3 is TGTGCCAGCAGTCCGGTGGGACATCAATCCTACGAGCAGTACTTC.

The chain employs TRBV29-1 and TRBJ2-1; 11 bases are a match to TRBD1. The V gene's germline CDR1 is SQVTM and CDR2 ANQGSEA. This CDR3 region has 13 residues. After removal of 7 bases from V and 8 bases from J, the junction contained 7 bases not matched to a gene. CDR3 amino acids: CSGEGQGAYEQFF. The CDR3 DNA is TGCAGCGGGGAAGGACAGGGGGCGTATGAGCAGTTCTTC.

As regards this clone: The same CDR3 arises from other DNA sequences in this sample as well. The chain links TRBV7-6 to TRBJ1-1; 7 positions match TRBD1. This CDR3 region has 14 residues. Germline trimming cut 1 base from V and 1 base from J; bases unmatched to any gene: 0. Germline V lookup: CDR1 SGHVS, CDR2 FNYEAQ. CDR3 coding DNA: TGTGCCAGCAGCTTAGGGGACAGGAACACTGAAGCTTTCTTT. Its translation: CASSLGDRNTEAFF.

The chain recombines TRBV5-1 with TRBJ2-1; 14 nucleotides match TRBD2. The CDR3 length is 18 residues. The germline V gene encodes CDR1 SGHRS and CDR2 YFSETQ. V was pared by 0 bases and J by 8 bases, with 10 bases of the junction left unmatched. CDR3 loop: CASSLGGLAGGGSDEQFF. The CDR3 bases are TGCGCCAGCAGCTTGGGCGGACTAGCGGGAGGTGGTAGCGATGAGCAGTTCTTC.

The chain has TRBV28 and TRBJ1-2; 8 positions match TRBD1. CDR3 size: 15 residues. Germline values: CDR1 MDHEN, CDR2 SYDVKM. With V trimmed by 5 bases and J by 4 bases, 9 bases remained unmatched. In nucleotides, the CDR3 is TGTGCCAGCAGTCGGACAGGGTCTAGGGGCTATGGCTACACCTTC. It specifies CASSRTGSRGYGYTF.

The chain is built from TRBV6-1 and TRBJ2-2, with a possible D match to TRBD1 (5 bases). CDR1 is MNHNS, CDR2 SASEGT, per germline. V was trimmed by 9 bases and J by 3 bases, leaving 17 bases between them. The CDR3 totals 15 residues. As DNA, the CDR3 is TGTGCCAGTCTACAGGCATGGGGCCACACCGGGGAGCTGTTTTTT. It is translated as CASLQAWGHTGELFF.

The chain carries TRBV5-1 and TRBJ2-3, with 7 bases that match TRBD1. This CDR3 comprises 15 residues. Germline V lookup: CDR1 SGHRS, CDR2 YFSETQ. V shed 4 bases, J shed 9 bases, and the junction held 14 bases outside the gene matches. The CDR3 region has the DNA TGCGCCAGCAGCCAAACCGGGACAGCACGGGTGACGCAGTATTTT. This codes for CASSQTGTARVTQYF. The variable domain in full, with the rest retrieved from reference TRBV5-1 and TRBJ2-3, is KAGVTQTPRYLIKTRGQQVTLSCSPISGHRSVSWYQQTPGQGLQFLFEYFSETQRNKGNFPGRFSGRQFSNSRSEMNVSTLELGDSALYLCASSQTGTARVTQYFGPGTRLTVL.

CDR3 in amino acids: CAISDPLAESHNEQFF. DNA for the CDR3: TGTGCCATCAGTGACCCACTAGCGGAAAGCCACAATGAGCAGTTCTTC. The chain carries TRBV10-3 and TRBJ2-1, with 8 positions matching TRBD2. CDR1 ENHRY and CDR2 SYGVKD come from the germline V gene. This CDR3 has 16 amino acids. Trimming at V came to 3 bases and at J to 5 bases, leaving 9 bases not matched to a gene.

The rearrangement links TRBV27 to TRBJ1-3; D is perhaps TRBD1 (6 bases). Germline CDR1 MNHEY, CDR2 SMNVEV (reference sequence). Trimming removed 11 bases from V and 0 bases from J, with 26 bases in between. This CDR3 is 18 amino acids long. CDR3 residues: CAGTTGSYRDSSGNTIYF. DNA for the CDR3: TGTGCCGGGACGACAGGATCTTACAGAGATTCCTCTGGAAACACCATATATTTT.

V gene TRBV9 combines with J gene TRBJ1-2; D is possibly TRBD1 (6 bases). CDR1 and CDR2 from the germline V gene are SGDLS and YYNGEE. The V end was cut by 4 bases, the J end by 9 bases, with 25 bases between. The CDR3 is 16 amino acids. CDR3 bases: TGTGCCAGCAGCCCCAGACGCCAGGACAGATATTTAAGCTACACCTTC. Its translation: CASSPRRQDRYLSYTF. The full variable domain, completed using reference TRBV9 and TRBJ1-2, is DSGVTQTPKHLITATGQRVTLRCSPRSGDLSVYWYQQSLDQGLQFLIQYYNGEERAKGNILERFSAQQFPDLHSELNLSSLELGDSALYFCASSPRRQDRYLSYTFGSGTRLTVV.